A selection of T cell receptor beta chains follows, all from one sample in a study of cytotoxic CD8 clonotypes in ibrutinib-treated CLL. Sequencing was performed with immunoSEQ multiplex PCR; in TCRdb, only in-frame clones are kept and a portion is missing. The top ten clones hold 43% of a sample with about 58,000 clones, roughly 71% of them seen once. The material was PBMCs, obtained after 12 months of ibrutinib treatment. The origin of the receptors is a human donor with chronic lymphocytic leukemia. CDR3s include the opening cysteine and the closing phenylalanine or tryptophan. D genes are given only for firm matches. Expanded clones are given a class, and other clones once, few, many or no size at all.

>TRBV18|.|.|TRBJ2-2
CASSPATGTGELFF
TGTGCCAGCTCACCAGCCACGGGGACGGGGGAGCTGTTTTTT
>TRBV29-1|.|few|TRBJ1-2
CSVVGDNYGYTF
TGCAGCGTAGTAGGGGATAACTATGGCTACACCTTC
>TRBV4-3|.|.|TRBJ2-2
CASSQAPPGQNTGELFF
TGCGCCAGCAGCCAAGCCCCACCGGGACAGAACACCGGGGAGCTGTTTTTT
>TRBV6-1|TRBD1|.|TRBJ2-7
CASSAPTGYEQYF
TGTGCCAGCAGTGCCCCGACAGGGTACGAGCAGTACTTC
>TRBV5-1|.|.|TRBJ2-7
CASSIGPSDEQYF
TGCGCCAGCAGCATAGGTCCCTCGGACGAGCAGTACTTC
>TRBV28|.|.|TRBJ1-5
CASSPGTANQPQHF
TGTGCCAGCAGTCCAGGGACTGCGAATCAGCCCCAGCATTTT
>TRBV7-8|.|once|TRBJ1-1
CASSLRTGPTSTEAFF
TGTGCCAGCAGCTTAAGGACCGGGCCGACCAGCACTGAAGCTTTCTTT
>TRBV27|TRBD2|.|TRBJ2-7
CASNPSGSSYEQYF
TGTGCCAGCAACCCTAGCGGCAGCTCCTACGAGCAGTACTTC
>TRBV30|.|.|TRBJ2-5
CAWSRNSQETQYF
TGTGCCTGGAGTAGGAACAGCCAAGAGACCCAGTACTTC
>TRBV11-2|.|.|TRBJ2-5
CASSLGAGRETQYF
TGTGCCAGCAGCTTAGGGGCAGGGAGAGAGACCCAGTACTTC
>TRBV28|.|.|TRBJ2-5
CASSFTVMERKETQYF
TGTGCCAGCAGTTTCACAGTTATGGAGAGAAAAGAGACCCAGTACTTC
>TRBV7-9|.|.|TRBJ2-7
CASSSRGDLVRQYF
TGTGCCAGCAGCTCCCGTGGGGACCTTGTTAGGCAGTACTTC
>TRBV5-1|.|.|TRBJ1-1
CASSLFSETNTEAFF
TGCGCCAGCAGCTTGTTCTCAGAGACGAACACTGAAGCTTTCTTT
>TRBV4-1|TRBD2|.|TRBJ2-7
CASSPAGLTYEQYF
TGCGCCAGCAGCCCAGCGGGATTGACCTACGAGCAGTACTTC
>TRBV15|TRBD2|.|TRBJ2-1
CATSRRSSGRDEQFF
TGTGCCACCAGCAGACGGTCTAGCGGGAGGGACGAGCAGTTCTTC
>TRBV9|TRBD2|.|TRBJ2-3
CASLGLADFTSTDTQYF
TGTGCCAGCCTCGGACTAGCGGATTTTACTAGCACAGATACGCAGTATTTT
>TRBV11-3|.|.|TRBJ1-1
CASSLKFGTEAFF
TGTGCCAGCAGCTTAAAGTTCGGCACTGAAGCTTTCTTT
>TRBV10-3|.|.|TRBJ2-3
CAISGRAKTPTTSIDTDTQYF
TGTGCCATCAGTGGACGGGCCAAAACCCCAACAACAAGTATTGACACAGATACGCAGTATTTT
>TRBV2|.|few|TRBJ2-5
CASRDMVPQYF
TGTGCCAGCAGAGACATGGTTCCCCAGTACTTC
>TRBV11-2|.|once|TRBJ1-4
CASSFGRTPVF
TGTGCCAGCAGCTTTGGCAGGACCCCGGTTTTT
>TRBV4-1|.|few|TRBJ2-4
CASSQDRVRAAKNIQYF
TGCGCCAGCAGCCAAGACCGCGTGAGAGCGGCCAAAAACATTCAGTACTTC
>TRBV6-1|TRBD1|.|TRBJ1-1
CASSPQGTNTEAFF
TGTGCCAGCAGTCCACAGGGGACGAACACTGAAGCTTTCTTT
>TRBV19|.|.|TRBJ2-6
CASSSRGRMTGANVLTF
TGTGCCAGTAGCTCGCGGGGGCGTATGACTGGGGCCAACGTCCTGACTTTC
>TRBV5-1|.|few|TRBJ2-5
CASSPSWRGQETQYF
TGCGCCAGCAGCCCCAGTTGGCGGGGTCAAGAGACCCAGTACTTC
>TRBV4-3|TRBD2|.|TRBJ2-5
CASSQAWAGTSGSFRYF
TGCGCCAGCAGCCAAGCATGGGCTGGGACTAGCGGGAGTTTTCGGTACTTC
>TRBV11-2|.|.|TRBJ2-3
CASTSSAGSTDTQYF
TGTGCCAGCACCAGTTCGGCGGGTAGCACAGATACGCAGTATTTT
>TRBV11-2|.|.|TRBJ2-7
CASSRHLGSLATWSEQYF
TGTGCCAGCAGCCGGCACCTGGGGTCACTAGCTACTTGGAGTGAGCAGTACTTC
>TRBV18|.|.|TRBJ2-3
CASSPLGRLLGGTDTQYF
TGTGCCAGCTCACCGCTCGGACGGCTCTTGGGGGGCACAGATACGCAGTATTTT
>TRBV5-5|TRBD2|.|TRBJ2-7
CASSLLAGSSEQYF
TGTGCCAGCAGCCTGCTAGCGGGATCGAGCGAGCAGTACTTC